Following are 6 T cell receptor beta chains from one sample sequenced in a study of regulatory T cells in long-lasting Graves disease. The time point denotes: persistent/refractory GD, antithyroid drugs over 5 years with positive TRAb. RNA from PBMCs was the source of the TCR library. Arm-PCR of CDR3 regions and iRepertoire HTBI primers were used to build TCR beta libraries. TCRdb itself ran the multiplex PCR reads through MiXCR, one entry per CDR3 protein. The table includes roughly 400,000 distinct CDR3 sequences, about 20% detected once. The sequences come from peripheral blood mononuclear cells (PBMCs), collected when the disease was refractory, from a patient treated with antithyroid drugs. These receptors came from a female donor with Graves disease.

The sample holds many counts of this clonotype. V usage is TRBV29-1 and J usage is TRBJ1-1; D remains ambiguous. The CDR3 length is 16 residues. V was cut by 7 bases and J by 0 bases, with 21 bases left in between. Per germline, CDR1 SQVTM and CDR2 ANQGSEA. DNA of the CDR3: TGCAGCGGGCAGAGGGTCTCGGCAATCATGAACACTGAAGCTTTCTTT. Its translation is CSGQRVSAIMNTEAFF.

The chain recombines TRBV6-5 with TRBJ2-1; TRBD1 aligns across 9 bases. Losses at the gene ends were 2 bases for V and 7 bases for J; bases not matched to a gene: 6. The CDR3 contains 15 residues. Germline V gene lookup returns CDR1 MNHEY and CDR2 SVGAGI. The CDR3 region is CASSYSGQGSNEQFF. The CDR3 nucleotides read TGTGCCAGCAGTTACAGTGGACAGGGGTCGAATGAGCAGTTCTTC.

This clonotype was found a few times. The CDR3 protein is CASTVGIGNEKLFF. For the CDR3, the DNA is TGTGCCAGCACCGTCGGCATCGGGAATGAAAAACTGTTTTTT. The chain carries TRBV5-6 and TRBJ1-4; D remains ambiguous. V dropped 6 bases and J dropped 5 bases, with 14 bases sitting between them. Germline V lookup: CDR1 SGHDT, CDR2 YYEEEE. This CDR3 has 14 amino acids.

This rearrangement joins TRBV11-2 to TRBJ2-7, with D tentatively TRBD1 (6 bases). CDR1 is SGHAT, CDR2 FQNNGV, per germline. The CDR3 runs to 15 residues. Trimming stripped 1 base from V and 5 bases from J, with 15 bases between. In DNA, the CDR3 is TGTGCCAGCAGCTTAGTCACAGGGAAGTACCACGAGCAGTACTTC. This translates into CASSLVTGKYHEQYF. Filled out from reference TRBV11-2 and TRBJ2-7, the complete variable domain reads EAGVAQSPRYKIIEKRQSVAFWCNPISGHATLYWYQQILGQGPKLLIQFQNNGVVDDSQLPKDRFSAERLKGVDSTLKIQPAKLEDSAVYLCASSLVTGKYHEQYFGPGTRLTVT.

This clonotype was counted many times. CDR3 amino acids: CAIKATYSSYEQYF. CDR3 in DNA: TGTGCCATCAAGGCTACGTATAGCTCCTACGAGCAGTACTTC. This chain links TRBV10-3 with TRBJ2-7; D gene unclear. CDR3 length: 14 residues. Germline CDR1 ENHRY, CDR2 SYGVKD. Trimming shortened V by 7 bases and J by 0 bases, and 13 bases separated the two germline ends.

V gene TRBV6-1 combines with J gene TRBJ2-1; 9 bases map to TRBD1. Germline V gene sequence: CDR1 MNHNS, CDR2 SASEGT. The V and J ends lost 3 bases and 6 bases, in that order; junction bases with no gene match: 6. The CDR3 totals 15 residues. The CDR3 protein is CASSEPGQGINEQFF. CDR3 in DNA: TGTGCCAGCAGTGAGCCGGGACAGGGTATCAATGAGCAGTTCTTC.